The sequence of this T cell receptor beta chain was determined in a study of siplizumab effects on memory and regulatory T cells. Study-level points and caveats: There appeared to be greater diversity in naive T cells than in memory cells, and naive T cells seemed major contributors to the alloresponse.

This CDR3 comprises 13 residues. The germline CDR1 and CDR2 sequences are LGHNA and YSLEER. Trimming left V 0 bases short and J 4 bases short, with 4 bases between. Measured with immunoSEQ multiplex PCR; TCRdb has only the in-frame clones, and not every one. The top ten clones hold under 0.04% of a sample with about 91,000 clones, around 97% of them seen once. The sample holds one count of this clone. Its matching antigen is unknown. Sequencing was performed on naive CD4+ T cells sorted from blood. The V and J genes are TRBV4-3 and TRBJ1-3; the D is unclear. The clonotype comes from a human donor in good health. The CDR3 is CASSQERGNTIYF. The CDR3 bases are TGCGCCAGCAGCCAAGAGAGGGGAAACACCATATATTTT.